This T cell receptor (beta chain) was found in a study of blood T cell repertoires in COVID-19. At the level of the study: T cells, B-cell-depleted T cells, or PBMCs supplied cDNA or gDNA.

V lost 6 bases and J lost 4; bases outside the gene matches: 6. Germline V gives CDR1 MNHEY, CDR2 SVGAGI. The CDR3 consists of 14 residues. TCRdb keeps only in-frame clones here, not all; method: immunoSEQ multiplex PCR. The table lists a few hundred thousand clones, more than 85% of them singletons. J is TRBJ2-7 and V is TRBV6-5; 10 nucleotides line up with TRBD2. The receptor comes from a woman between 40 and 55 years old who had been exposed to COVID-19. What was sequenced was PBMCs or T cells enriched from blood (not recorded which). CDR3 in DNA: TGTGCCAGCAGCCCCACTAGCGGGGCTTACGAGCAGTACTTC. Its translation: CASSPTSGAYEQYF.